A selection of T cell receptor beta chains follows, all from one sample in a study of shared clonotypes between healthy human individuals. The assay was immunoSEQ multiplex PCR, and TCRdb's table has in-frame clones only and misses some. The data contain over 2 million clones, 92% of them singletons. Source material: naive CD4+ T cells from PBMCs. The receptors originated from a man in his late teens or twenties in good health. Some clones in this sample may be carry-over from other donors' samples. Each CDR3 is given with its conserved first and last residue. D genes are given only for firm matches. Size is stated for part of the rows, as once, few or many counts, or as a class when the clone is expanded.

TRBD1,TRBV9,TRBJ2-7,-,TGTGCCAGCAGCGGGGGACAGGGTTCCTACGAGCAGTACTTC,CASSGGQGSYEQYF
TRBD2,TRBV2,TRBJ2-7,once,TGTGCCAGCAGTCGAAGACTAGCGGCTAGCTACGAGCAGTACTTC,CASSRRLAASYEQYF
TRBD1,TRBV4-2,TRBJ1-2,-,TGTGCCAGCAGCCAAGTTGGCAGGGGGCCTGGCTACACCTTC,CASSQVGRGPGYTF
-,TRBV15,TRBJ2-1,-,TGTGCCACCAGCAGAACTCGCGGGGATTACAATGAGCAGTTCTTC,CATSRTRGDYNEQFF
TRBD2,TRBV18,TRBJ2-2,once,TGTGCCAGCTCACCAAACATTCTAGCGGGGAACACCGGGGAGCTGTTTTTT,CASSPNILAGNTGELFF
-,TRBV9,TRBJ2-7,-,TGTGCCAGCAGCAAGATCGGGAGCTCCTACGAGCAGTACTTC,CASSKIGSSYEQYF
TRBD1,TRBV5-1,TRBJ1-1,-,TGCGCCAGCAGCGGACAGGGAAGAGGGACTGAAGCTTTCTTT,CASSGQGRGTEAFF
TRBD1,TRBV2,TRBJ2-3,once,TGTGCCAGCAGGGAGGACAGGCGAAGCACAGATACGCAGTATTTT,CASREDRRSTDTQYF
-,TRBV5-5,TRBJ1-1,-,TGTGCCAGCAGCTTCTTAAACACTGAAGCTTTCTTT,CASSFLNTEAFF
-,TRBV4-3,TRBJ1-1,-,TGCGCCAGCAGTAAAGAAGGCATGAACACTGAAGCTTTCTTT,CASSKEGMNTEAFF
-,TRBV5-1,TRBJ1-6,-,TGCGCCAGCAGTTCCGCGCCGGGGAAGAATCTGAATTCACCCCTCCACTTT,CASSSAPGKNLNSPLHF
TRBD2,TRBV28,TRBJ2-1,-,TGTGCCAGCAGGTTCCCTAGCGGGAGTTTTAATGAGCAGTTCTTC,CASRFPSGSFNEQFF
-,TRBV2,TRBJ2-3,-,TGTGCCAGCAGTAACCTCGGTCAGTATAGTGCAGATACGCAGTATTTT,CASSNLGQYSADTQYF
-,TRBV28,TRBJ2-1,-,TGTGCCAGCAGTCGAGCAGGGTTCTCCTACAATGAGCAGTTCTTC,CASSRAGFSYNEQFF
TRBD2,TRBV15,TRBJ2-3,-,TGTGCCACCAGCAGAACGCTAGCGGGAGGGCCAGATACGCAGTATTTT,CATSRTLAGGPDTQYF
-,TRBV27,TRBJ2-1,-,TGTGCCAGCAGACTACAGGGCGGGAATGAGCAGTTCTTC,CASRLQGGNEQFF
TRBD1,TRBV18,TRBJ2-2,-,TGTGCCAGCTCACCACCGAGCAGGGGGTTACACCGGGAGCTGTTTTTT,CASSPPSRGLHRELFF
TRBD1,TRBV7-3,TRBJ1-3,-,TGTGCCAGCAGCCCGGACAGGAGCTCTGGAAACACCATATATTTT,CASSPDRSSGNTIYF
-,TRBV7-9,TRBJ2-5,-,TGTGCCAGCAGCTTAAGTAGCGGCCCCCAAGAGACCCAGTACTTC,CASSLSSGPQETQYF
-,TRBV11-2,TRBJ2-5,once,TGTGCCAGCAGCCCCCGGGGTCTTCAGGAGGAGACCCAGTACTTC,CASSPRGLQEETQYF
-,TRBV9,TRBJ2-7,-,TGTGCCAGCAGCGTAGACGCCTACGAGCAGTACTTC,CASSVDAYEQYF
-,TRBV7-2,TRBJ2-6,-,TGTGCCAGCAGCTTAGACAGGGCTGGGGCCAACGTCCTGACTTTC,CASSLDRAGANVLTF
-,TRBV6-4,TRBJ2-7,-,TGTGCCAGCAGTGACTCGGGCCTAGGTACTTCCTACGAGCAGTACTTC,CASSDSGLGTSYEQYF
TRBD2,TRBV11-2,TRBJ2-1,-,TGTGCCAGCAGCTTAGGGGGGAGTAGCGGGTCCTACAATGAGCAGTTCTTC,CASSLGGSSGSYNEQFF
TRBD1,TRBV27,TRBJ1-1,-,TGTGCCAGCAGCCGTTCAGGGGGAAGGAACACTGAAGCTTTCTTT,CASSRSGGRNTEAFF
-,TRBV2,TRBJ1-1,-,TGTGCCAGCAGAGGTAACACTGAAGCTTTCTTT,CASRGNTEAFF
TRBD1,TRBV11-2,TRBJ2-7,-,TGTGCCAGCAGCTGGGCAGGGGGCAGCCACGAGCAGTACTTC,CASSWAGGSHEQYF
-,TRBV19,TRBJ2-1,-,TGTGCCAGTAGTAACCCTGCCGGCTACAATGAGCAGTTCTTC,CASSNPAGYNEQFF
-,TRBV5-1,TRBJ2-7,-,TGCGCCAGCAGCTTGTGGACTAAGAACGAGCAGTACTTC,CASSLWTKNEQYF
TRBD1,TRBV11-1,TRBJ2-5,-,TGTGCCAGCAGCCCTAGCAGGGGGCAACCCAGGAACTTC,CASSPSRGQPRNF
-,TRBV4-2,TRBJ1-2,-,TGTGCCAGCAGCTTGCGCGACCGGGGGGACTATGGCTACACCTTC,CASSLRDRGDYGYTF
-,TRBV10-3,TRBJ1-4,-,TGTGCCACAAGCCCGAAGACAGGTCCAAATGAAAAACTGTTTTTT,CATSPKTGPNEKLFF
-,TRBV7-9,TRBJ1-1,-,TGTGCCAGCAGCTTATCAGGGGTCGGGACTGAAGCTTTCTTT,CASSLSGVGTEAFF
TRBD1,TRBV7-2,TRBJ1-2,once,TGTGCCAGCAGCTTCGACAGGGACTATGGCTACACCTTC,CASSFDRDYGYTF
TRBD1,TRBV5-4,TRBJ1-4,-,TGTGCCAGCAGCTCCCAGGGGGATAGGGAGGAAAAACTGTTTTTT,CASSSQGDREEKLFF
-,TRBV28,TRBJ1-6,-,TGTGCCAGCAGACTCACCTTAAACAATTCACCCCTCCACTTT,CASRLTLNNSPLHF
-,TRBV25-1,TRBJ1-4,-,TGTGCCAGCAGTGAAGTCAGGGGCCCAACTAATGAAAAACTGTTTTTT,CASSEVRGPTNEKLFF
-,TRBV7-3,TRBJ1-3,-,TGTGCCAGCAGCTTAAGCGGGCAGGGCCCCGCTGGAAACACCATATATTTT,CASSLSGQGPAGNTIYF
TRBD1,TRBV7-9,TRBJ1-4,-,TGTGCCAGCAGCTTAGGACAGGGGGTTAATGAAAAACTGTTTTTT,CASSLGQGVNEKLFF
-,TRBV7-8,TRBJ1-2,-,TGTGCCAGCAGCTTAGCCAGGGACACTGGCTACACCTTC,CASSLARDTGYTF
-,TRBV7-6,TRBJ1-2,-,TGTGCCAGCAGCGCCACGTTGGACCTTGGGGGCTACACCTTC,CASSATLDLGGYTF
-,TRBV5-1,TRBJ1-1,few,TGCGCCAGCAGCTCGTCAGGGGCGACTGAAGCTTTCTTT,CASSSSGATEAFF
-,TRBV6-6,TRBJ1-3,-,TGTGCCAGCAGTTCCCAGGGGAGCTCTGGAAACACCATATATTTT,CASSSQGSSGNTIYF
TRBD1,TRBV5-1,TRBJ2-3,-,TGCGCCAGCAGCTCTTTGACAGGGAGCACAGATACGCAGTATTTT,CASSSLTGSTDTQYF
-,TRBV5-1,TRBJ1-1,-,TGCGCCAGCAGCTTAGGATCGGGGCCCCTGAACACTGAAGCTTTCTTT,CASSLGSGPLNTEAFF
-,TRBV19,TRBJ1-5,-,TGTGCCAGTAGTATTACGGGGACGATCAATCAGCCCCAGCATTTT,CASSITGTINQPQHF
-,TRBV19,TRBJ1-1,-,TGTGCCAGTAGTATGGGGAGGTGGAACACTGAAGCTTTCTTT,CASSMGRWNTEAFF
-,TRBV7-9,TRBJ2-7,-,TGTGCCAGCAGCTTAAGTACCGAGCAGTACTTC,CASSLSTEQYF